This T cell receptor (beta chain) comes out of a study of cytomegalovirus exposure and HLA in healthy donors. Study-level points and caveats: Later on, an analysis showed TCR association rates differing by HLA locus, with DRB1 the most and HLA-C the fewest. Reportedly, HLA-A and HLA-B alleles of most subjects were accurately predicted from TCR beta.

The PCR ran on 60 Vbeta and 13 Jbeta primers. Sequencing used immunoSEQ multiplex PCR; TCRdb keeps in-frame clones, though not all of them. The sample holds 110,000 to 150,000 clones. CDR3 length: 14 residues. Germline loops: CDR1 SGDLS, CDR2 YYNGEE. V lost 0 bases and J lost 6; bases outside the gene matches: 4. With respect to this clone: Its antigen is undetermined.

This clonotype originated in a male donor in good health and CMV-seronegative. The gene calls are TRBV9 and TRBJ2-7, with 9 bases matching TRBD1. The sample was PBMCs. The DNA for the CDR3 is TGTGCCAGCAGCGTAGATGGGACAGGGATCGAGCAGTACTTC. This encodes CASSVDGTGIEQYF. Combining the CDR3 with reference TRBV9 and TRBJ2-7 gives the whole variable domain DSGVTQTPKHLITATGQRVTLRCSPRSGDLSVYWYQQSLDQGLQFLIQYYNGEERAKGNILERFSAQQFPDLHSELNLSSLELGDSALYFCASSVDGTGIEQYFGPGTRLTVT.